A single sample is the source of the 27 T cell receptor beta chains below, sequenced in a study of shared clonotypes between healthy human individuals. Using immunoSEQ multiplex PCR, the repertoire was profiled, and TCRdb retains in-frame clones only, with some absent. The profile shows millions of clones, 85% to 95% of them singletons. The naive CD8 fraction comprised CD45RO-negative cells positively selected for CCR7 and excluded terminally differentiated effector memory CD45RA+ cells. The sample was naive CD8+ T cells sorted from blood. The receptors here all came from a man in his late teens or twenties in good health.

This clone was picked up a small number of times. Other DNA sequences in the same sample also yield this CDR3. The J gene is TRBJ2-5, the V gene TRBV7-9, with D possibly TRBD2 on 5 matching bases. This CDR3 has 13 amino acids. The germline V gene has CDR1 SEHNR and CDR2 FQNEAQ (reference sequence). Trimming removed 3 bases at V and 2 bases at J, with 7 bases between. The CDR3 loop is CASSFGEQETQYF. DNA for the CDR3: TGTGCCAGCAGCTTCGGGGAACAAGAGACCCAGTACTTC.

Points on this clone: The same CDR3 arises from other DNA sequences in this sample as well. J is TRBJ2-1 and V is TRBV5-4; a weak D match, TRBD1 (5 bases). Germline lookup yields CDR1 SGHNT and CDR2 YYREEE (reference sequence). V was pared by 2 bases and J by 1 base, with 7 bases between. The CDR3 contains 14 residues. CDR3 residues: CASSLGESYNEQFF. The CDR3 region has the DNA TGTGCCAGCAGCTTAGGGGAATCCTACAATGAGCAGTTCTTC.

Only a few counts were recorded for this clone. V is TRBV9 and J is TRBJ1-2, with 8 bases aligning to TRBD1. The germline CDR1 and CDR2 sequences are SGDLS and YYNGEE. This CDR3 contains 14 residues. Germline trimming cut 3 bases from V and 6 bases from J; bases unmatched to any gene: 7. The CDR3 coding sequence is TGTGCCAGCAGCGAAAATCAGGGGGCAGATGGCTACACCTTC. Encoded protein: CASSENQGADGYTF.

The V call is TRBV15, the J call TRBJ1-5; a possible D gene is TRBD1 (5 bases). The length of the CDR3 is 15 residues. Germline lookup yields CDR1 LNHNV and CDR2 YYDKDF (reference sequence). Trimming cost V 4 bases and J 6 bases, with 16 bases left between them. CDR3 coding DNA: TGTGCCACCAGCACCGCAGGGTTGGGAGGTCAGCCCCAGCATTTT. Translating it yields CATSTAGLGGQPQHF.

The rearrangement uses TRBV7-9 and TRBJ1-3; possible D gene TRBD1, 6 bases. The V gene's germline CDR1 is SEHNR and CDR2 FQNEAQ (reference sequence). This CDR3 region has 18 residues. V was trimmed by 2 bases and J by 4 bases, leaving 21 bases between them. CDR3 loop: CASSLPRLDSYRGNTIYF. The CDR3 nucleotides read TGTGCCAGCAGCTTACCGCGCTTGGACAGCTATAGAGGAAACACCATATATTTT. The full variable domain, with the rest looked up from reference TRBV7-9 and TRBJ1-3, is DTGVSQNPRHKITKRGQNVTFRCDPISEHNRLYWYRQTLGQGPEFLTYFQNEAQLEKSRLLSDRFSAERPKGSFSTLEIQRTEQGDSAMYLCASSLPRLDSYRGNTIYFGEGSWLTVV.

This chain uses TRBV13 with TRBJ2-3; TRBD1 or TRBD2 may be the D gene (5 bases each). Looked up from germline, CDR1 is PRHDT and CDR2 is FYEKMQ (reference sequence). Trimming stripped 5 bases from V and 6 bases from J, with 18 bases between. This CDR3 contains 15 residues. The CDR3 sequence: CASSTNRDPADTQYF. DNA for the CDR3: TGTGCCAGCAGCACGAACCGGGACCCGGCGGATACGCAGTATTTT.

The V call is TRBV10-1, the J call TRBJ2-7; D call uncertain. Looked up from germline, CDR1 is WNHNN and CDR2 is SYGVQD (reference sequence). V was pared by 5 bases and J by 1 base, with 9 bases between. The CDR3 is made up of 13 amino acids. In nucleotides, the CDR3 is TGCGCCAGCAGTACACCGCCATCCTACGAGCAGTACTTC. Its protein product is CASSTPPSYEQYF.

In regard to this clone: Additional DNA sequences in this sample encode the identical CDR3. In nucleotides, the CDR3 is TGTGCCAGCAGTTTTGGACAGGGGGCGGGTGGCTACACCTTC. Residues: CASSFGQGAGGYTF. This chain joins TRBV27 and TRBJ1-2, with TRBD1 identical over 11 bases. This CDR3 has 14 amino acids. Germline loops: CDR1 MNHEY, CDR2 SMNVEV (reference sequence). V lost 3 bases, J lost 7 bases, and 4 bases stayed unmatched.

The chain couples TRBV10-3 to TRBJ1-1; D gene unclear. The V gene's germline CDR1 is ENHRY and CDR2 SYGVKD. Trimming cost V 7 bases and J 10 bases, with 19 bases left between them. The CDR3 has 13 amino acids. The CDR3 DNA follows: TGTGCCATCATGGCCACCCAAGGAAACGGAGCTTTCTTT. It translates to CAIMATQGNGAFF.

The chain joins TRBV9 to TRBJ2-5; 11 nucleotides match TRBD1. Germline CDR1 reads SGDLS; CDR2 reads YYNGEE. CDR3 length: 21 residues. J gave up 1 base and V 3 bases, and 20 bases lay outside the gene matches. The CDR3 nucleotides read TGTGCCAGCAGCGATGACTGGACAGGGGGCGAATCGGGGACAGCCCAAGAGACCCAGTACTTC. Translating gives CASSDDWTGGESGTAQETQYF.

The chain employs TRBV5-4 and TRBJ2-7; no definite D call. The length of the CDR3 is 15 residues. The germline V and J ends were trimmed by 0 bases and 5 bases, with 15 bases remaining between them. Germline V lookup: CDR1 SGHNT, CDR2 YYREEE (reference sequence). This CDR3 reads CASSLADVSPNEQYF. The CDR3 DNA reads TGTGCCAGCAGCTTGGCCGATGTGTCCCCTAACGAGCAGTACTTC.

The chain recombines TRBV6-5 with TRBJ1-1; D is ambiguous. Trimming took 0 bases from V and 11 from J, leaving 16 bases between them. From germline, CDR1 is MNHEY and CDR2 SVGAGI. The CDR3 runs 14 residues. The DNA of the CDR3 is TGTGCCAGCAGTTACTCTGAAGGCCCACAAGATGCTTTCTTT. Translating gives CASSYSEGPQDAFF.

The chain uses TRBV30 and TRBJ2-1; the D call may be TRBD1 or TRBD2 (6 bases each). The CDR3 extends over 12 amino acids. Trimming shortened V by 5 bases and J by 6 bases, and 11 bases separated the two germline ends. Germline V gene sequence: CDR1 GTSNPN, CDR2 SVGIG (reference sequence). The CDR3 loop is CAWEGGGNEQFF. CDR3 sequence (DNA): TGTGCCTGGGAGGGGGGCGGCAATGAGCAGTTCTTC.

The genes are TRBV29-1 and TRBJ2-7, with 10 bases identical to TRBD2. With V trimmed by 0 bases and J by 6 bases, 8 bases remained unmatched. This CDR3 region has 15 residues. CDR1 SQVTM and CDR2 ANQGSEA come from the germline V gene. This chain's CDR3 is CSVEDTAGGRPEQYF. CDR3 DNA sequence: TGCAGCGTTGAAGACACAGCGGGGGGGCGTCCCGAGCAGTACTTC.

This clone occurred a few times. The same CDR3 arises from other DNA sequences in this sample as well. This chain's CDR3 is CASSLGEKLFF. The CDR3 DNA follows: TGTGCCAGCAGCTTAGGTGAAAAACTGTTTTTT. The chain carries TRBV5-6 and TRBJ1-4; D uncertain. The CDR3 sequence is 11 residues long. Trimming left V 2 bases short and J 7 bases short, with 3 bases between. Germline V gene data show CDR1 as SGHDT and CDR2 as YYEEEE.

In this sample, this clone turned up once. The V gene is TRBV29-1, the J gene TRBJ2-3; 8 bases line up with TRBD1. There are 14 residues in the CDR3. The junction had 8 bases not matched to a gene; V was cut back by 7 bases and J by 2 bases. Per the germline V gene, CDR1 is SQVTM and CDR2 is ANQGSEA. CDR3 amino acids: CSALPDRVTDTQYF. The CDR3 DNA reads as TGCAGCGCCCTGCCGGACAGGGTCACAGATACGCAGTATTTT.

The chain is built from TRBV7-8 and TRBJ2-3, with TRBD2 matching 14 bases. Germline-derived CDR1 and CDR2 are SGHVS and FQNEAQ. The CDR3 loop spans 18 amino acids. The V and J ends lost 4 bases and 3 bases, in that order; junction bases with no gene match: 9. CDR3 sequence reads: CASSSGGTSGGRTDTQYF. DNA for the CDR3: TGTGCCAGCAGCTCAGGCGGGACTAGCGGGGGTAGAACAGATACGCAGTATTTT.

The chain carries TRBV5-1 and TRBJ1-2, with D unresolved. This CDR3 is built from 14 residues. Germline V lookup: CDR1 SGHRS, CDR2 YFSETQ. V shed 1 base and J shed 2 bases, with 9 bases lying between them. The CDR3 DNA reads as TGCGCCAGCAGCTTGCAGGACCCCAACTATGGCTACACCTTC. Translation: CASSLQDPNYGYTF.

This sequence joins TRBV11-2 and TRBJ1-6; 7 bases match TRBD1. The V gene end was trimmed by 2 bases and the J gene end by 6 bases; junction bases not matched to a gene: 4. CDR3 length: 15 residues. In germline, CDR1 is SGHAT, CDR2 FQNNGV. The CDR3 reads CASSLRTGANSPLHF. CDR3 nucleotide sequence: TGTGCCAGCAGCTTAAGAACAGGGGCTAATTCACCCCTCCACTTT. Variable domain in full (rest from reference TRBV11-2 and TRBJ1-6): EAGVAQSPRYKIIEKRQSVAFWCNPISGHATLYWYQQILGQGPKLLIQFQNNGVVDDSQLPKDRFSAERLKGVDSTLKIQPAKLEDSAVYLCASSLRTGANSPLHFGNGTRLTVT.

The V gene is TRBV4-1, the J gene TRBJ2-5; D might be TRBD1 or TRBD2, each matching 5 bases. The germline gives CDR1 MGHRA, CDR2 YSYEKL. V lost 0 bases and J 3 bases, leaving 8 bases between the germline ends. The CDR3 consists of 14 residues. This CDR3 is CASSQDGGEETQYF. The CDR3 DNA follows: TGCGCCAGCAGCCAAGATGGGGGTGAAGAGACCCAGTACTTC.

V is TRBV7-9 and J is TRBJ2-1, with TRBD2 identical over 10 bases. Trimming at V came to 10 bases and at J to 7 bases, leaving 4 bases not matched to a gene. The CDR3 has 12 amino acids. CDR1 and CDR2 from the germline V gene are SEHNR and FQNEAQ (reference sequence). CDR3 coding DNA: TGTGCCACGCTAGCGGGGGAAAATGAGCAGTTCTTC. Translation gives CATLAGENEQFF.

The J gene is TRBJ1-1, the V gene TRBV7-9; D is uncertain. V shed 1 base and J shed 0 bases, with 9 bases lying between them. Germline CDR1 is SEHNR and CDR2 is FQNEAQ (reference sequence). CDR3 size: 15 residues. CDR3 in amino acids: CASSLGEFLNTEAFF. CDR3 DNA: TGTGCCAGCAGCTTAGGTGAGTTCCTGAACACTGAAGCTTTCTTT.

The chain combines TRBV9 with TRBJ2-2; D call uncertain. Germline values: CDR1 SGDLS, CDR2 YYNGEE. The CDR3 loop spans 15 amino acids. V was clipped by 2 bases and J by 4 bases, with 12 bases between them. The CDR3 sequence: CASSVSEMGTGELFF. DNA for the CDR3: TGTGCCAGCAGCGTTTCCGAGATGGGCACCGGGGAGCTGTTTTTT.

The V call is TRBV4-1, the J call TRBJ2-1, with 10 bases fitting TRBD2. Germline V gives CDR1 MGHRA, CDR2 YSYEKL. The CDR3 is 14 residues long. The ends lost 2 bases at V and 8 bases at J; junction bases unmatched: 3. The CDR3 loop reads CASSQPSGSYEQFF. CDR3 nucleotide sequence: TGCGCCAGCAGCCAACCTAGCGGGAGCTATGAGCAGTTCTTC.

This clone was observed once. V and J are TRBV6-6 and TRBJ1-6; D unclear. Between the trimmed V and J ends, which lost 6 bases and 17 bases, there was a span of 20 bases. This CDR3 region has 13 residues. CDR1 is MNHNY and CDR2 is SVGAGI in the germline V gene (reference sequence). CDR3 in amino acids: CASSPPEAAGIHF. Written as DNA, the CDR3 is TGTGCCAGCAGCCCTCCAGAGGCAGCCGGAATCCACTTT.

The chain uses TRBV29-1 and TRBJ2-4, with 10 bases lining up with TRBD1. The CDR3 runs 13 residues. CDR1 is SQVTM and CDR2 is ANQGSEA in the germline V gene. Trimming at V came to 7 bases and at J to 5 bases, leaving 5 bases not matched to a gene. In DNA, the CDR3 is TGCAGCGGGTGGGGGACAGGGGAAAACATTCAGTACTTC. Protein sequence: CSGWGTGENIQYF.

This chain uses TRBV9 with TRBJ2-7; maybe TRBD1 (6 bases). Germline values: CDR1 SGDLS, CDR2 YYNGEE. Trimming pared 0 bases from V and 6 bases from J, leaving 10 bases between. CDR3 size: 13 residues. The CDR3 sequence is CASSVVTGREQYF. In DNA form, the CDR3 reads TGTGCCAGCAGCGTAGTCACAGGGCGCGAGCAGTACTTC.